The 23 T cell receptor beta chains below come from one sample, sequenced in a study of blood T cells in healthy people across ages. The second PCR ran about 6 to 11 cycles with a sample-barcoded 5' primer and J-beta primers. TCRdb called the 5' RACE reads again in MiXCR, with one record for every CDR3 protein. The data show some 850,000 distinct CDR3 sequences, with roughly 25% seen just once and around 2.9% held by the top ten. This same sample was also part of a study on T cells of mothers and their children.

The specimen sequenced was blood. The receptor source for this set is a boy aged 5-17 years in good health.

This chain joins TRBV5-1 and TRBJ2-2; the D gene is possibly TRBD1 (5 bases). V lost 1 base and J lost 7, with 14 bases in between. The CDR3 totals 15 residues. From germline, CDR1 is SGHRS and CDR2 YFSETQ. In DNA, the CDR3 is TGCGCCAGCAGCTTGATGTCGGCAGGGAACGGGGAGCTGTTTTTT. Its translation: CASSLMSAGNGELFF.

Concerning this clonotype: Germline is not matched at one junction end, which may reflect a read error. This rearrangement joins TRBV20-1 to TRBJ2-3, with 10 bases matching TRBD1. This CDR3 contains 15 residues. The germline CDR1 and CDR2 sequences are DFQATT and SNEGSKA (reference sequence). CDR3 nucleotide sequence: TGCAGTGCTGGAGACAGGGGGCGGCCCACAGATACGCAGTATTTT. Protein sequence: CSAGDRGRPTDTQYF.

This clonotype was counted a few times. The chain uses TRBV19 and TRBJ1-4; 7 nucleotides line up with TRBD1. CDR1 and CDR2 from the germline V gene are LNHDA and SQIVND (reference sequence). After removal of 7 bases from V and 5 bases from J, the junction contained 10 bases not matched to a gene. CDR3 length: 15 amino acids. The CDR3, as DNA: TGTGCCAGTACCCCACAAGGGACAGCAAATGAAAAACTGTTTTTT. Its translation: CASTPQGTANEKLFF.

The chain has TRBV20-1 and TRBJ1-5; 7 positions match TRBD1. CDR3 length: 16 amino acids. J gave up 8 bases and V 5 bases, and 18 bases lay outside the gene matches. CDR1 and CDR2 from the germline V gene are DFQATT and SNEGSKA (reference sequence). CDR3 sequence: CSADTRQGGRDEPQHF. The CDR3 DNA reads TGCAGTGCTGACACACGACAGGGAGGACGCGATGAGCCCCAGCATTTT.

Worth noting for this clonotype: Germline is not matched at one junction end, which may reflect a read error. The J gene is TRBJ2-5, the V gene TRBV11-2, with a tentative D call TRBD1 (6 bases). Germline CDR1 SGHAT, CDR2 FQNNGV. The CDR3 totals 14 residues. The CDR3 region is CASSPRDKQETQHF. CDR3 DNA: TGTGCCAGCAGCCCCCGGGACAAACAAGAGACCCAGCACTTC.

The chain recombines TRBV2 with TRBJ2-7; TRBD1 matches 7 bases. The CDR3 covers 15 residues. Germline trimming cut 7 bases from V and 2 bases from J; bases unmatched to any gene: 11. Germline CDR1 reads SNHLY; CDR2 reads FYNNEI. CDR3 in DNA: TGTGCCAGCACTCTAGAGGGACAGCCAACCTACGAGCAGTACTTC. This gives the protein CASTLEGQPTYEQYF.

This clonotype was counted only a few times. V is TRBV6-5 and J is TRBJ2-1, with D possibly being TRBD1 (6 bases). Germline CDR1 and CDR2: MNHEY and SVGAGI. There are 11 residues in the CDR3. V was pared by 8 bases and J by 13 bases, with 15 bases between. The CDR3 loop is CASHGTTVQFF. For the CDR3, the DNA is TGTGCCAGCCACGGGACAACAGTCCAGTTCTTC.

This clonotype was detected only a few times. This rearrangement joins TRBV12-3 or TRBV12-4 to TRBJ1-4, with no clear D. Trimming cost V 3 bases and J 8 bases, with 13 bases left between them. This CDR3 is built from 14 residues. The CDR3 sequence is CASSFNSEGEKLFF. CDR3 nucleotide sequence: TGTGCCAGCAGTTTCAACAGTGAAGGGGAAAAACTGTTTTTT.

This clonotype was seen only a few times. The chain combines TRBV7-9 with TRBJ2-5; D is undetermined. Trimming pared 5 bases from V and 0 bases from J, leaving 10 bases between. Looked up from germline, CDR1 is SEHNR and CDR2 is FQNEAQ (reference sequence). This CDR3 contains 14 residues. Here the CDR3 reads CASSPIDYQETQYF. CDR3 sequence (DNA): TGTGCCAGCAGCCCGATTGACTACCAAGAGACCCAGTACTTC.

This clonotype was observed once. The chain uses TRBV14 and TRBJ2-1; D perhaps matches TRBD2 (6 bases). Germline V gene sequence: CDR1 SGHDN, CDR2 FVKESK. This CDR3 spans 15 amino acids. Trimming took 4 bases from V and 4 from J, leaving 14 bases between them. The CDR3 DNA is TGTGCCAGCAGCCCCCTTGCCGGGAGATACAATGAGCAGTTCTTC. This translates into CASSPLAGRYNEQFF. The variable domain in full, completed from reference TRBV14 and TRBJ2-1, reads EAGVTQFPSHSVIEKGQTVTLRCDPISGHDNLYWYRRVMGKEIKFLLHFVKESKQDESGMPNNRFLAERTGGTYSTLKVQPAELEDSGVYFCASSPLAGRYNEQFFGPGTRLTVL.

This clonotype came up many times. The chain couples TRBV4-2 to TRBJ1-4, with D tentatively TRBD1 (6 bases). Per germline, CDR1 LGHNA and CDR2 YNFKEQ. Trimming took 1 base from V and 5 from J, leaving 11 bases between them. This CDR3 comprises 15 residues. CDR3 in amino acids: CASSQAGEMNEKLFF. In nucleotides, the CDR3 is TGTGCCAGCAGCCAAGCAGGGGAGATGAATGAAAAACTGTTTTTT.

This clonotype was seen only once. CDR3 amino acids: CSVEENENTEAFF. CDR3 DNA sequence: TGCAGCGTTGAAGAGAACGAGAACACTGAAGCTTTCTTT. The chain carries TRBV29-1 and TRBJ1-1; D gene unclear. With 0 bases removed from V and 1 base from J, the gap between germline ends came to 6 bases. The CDR3 loop spans 13 amino acids. Germline assignment: CDR1 SQVTM and CDR2 ANQGSEA.

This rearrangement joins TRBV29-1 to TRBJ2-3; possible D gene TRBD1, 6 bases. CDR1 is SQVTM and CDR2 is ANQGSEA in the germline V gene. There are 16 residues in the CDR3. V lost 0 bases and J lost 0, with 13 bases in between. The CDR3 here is CSVEDRQDLSTDTQYF. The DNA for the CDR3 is TGCAGCGTTGAAGATCGACAGGACCTTAGCACAGATACGCAGTATTTT.

CDR3: CASSTQGFNPQHF. DNA of the CDR3: TGTGCCAGCAGCACCCAGGGTTTCAATCCCCAGCATTTT. V gene TRBV28 combines with J gene TRBJ1-5; tentative D call: TRBD1 (5 bases). This CDR3 has 13 amino acids. V was clipped by 6 bases and J by 10 bases, with 16 bases between them. The V gene's germline CDR1 is MDHEN and CDR2 SYDVKM.

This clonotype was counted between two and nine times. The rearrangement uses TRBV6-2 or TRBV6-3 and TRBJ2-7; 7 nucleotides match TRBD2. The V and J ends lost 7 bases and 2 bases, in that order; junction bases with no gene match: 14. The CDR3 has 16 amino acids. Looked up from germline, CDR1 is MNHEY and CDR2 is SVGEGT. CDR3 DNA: TGTGCCAGCACCCGTCCTTCAGGGAGGGAGGCCTACGAGCAGTACTTC. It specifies CASTRPSGREAYEQYF.

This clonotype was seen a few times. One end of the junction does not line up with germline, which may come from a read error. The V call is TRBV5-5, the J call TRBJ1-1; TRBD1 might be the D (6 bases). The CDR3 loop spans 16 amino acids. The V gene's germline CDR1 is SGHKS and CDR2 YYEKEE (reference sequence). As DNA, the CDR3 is TGTGCCAGCAGCGGCCCCCAACAGGGCTGGAGCACTGAAGCTCTCTTT. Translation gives CASSGPQQGWSTEALF.

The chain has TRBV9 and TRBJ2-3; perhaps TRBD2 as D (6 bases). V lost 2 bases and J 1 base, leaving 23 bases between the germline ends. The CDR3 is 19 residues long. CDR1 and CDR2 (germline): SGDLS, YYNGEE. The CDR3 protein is CASSVVPDLGGSGTDTQYF. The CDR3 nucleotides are TGTGCCAGCAGCGTTGTTCCCGATCTCGGGGGTTCAGGCACAGATACGCAGTATTTT.

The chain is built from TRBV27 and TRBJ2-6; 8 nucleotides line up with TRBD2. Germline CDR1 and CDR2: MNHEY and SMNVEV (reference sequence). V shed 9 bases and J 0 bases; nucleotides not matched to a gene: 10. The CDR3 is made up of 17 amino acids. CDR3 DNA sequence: TGTGCCAGGGACGGTAGCGGGGACACCTCTGGGGCCAACGTCCTGACTTTC. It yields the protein CARDGSGDTSGANVLTF.

The CDR3 loop is CASSRQTGGYNEQFF. The CDR3 region has the DNA TGTGCCAGCTCACGGCAGACAGGGGGTTACAATGAGCAGTTCTTC. V gene TRBV18 combines with J gene TRBJ2-1; 9 bases align to TRBD1. Losses at the gene ends were 4 bases for V and 4 bases for J; bases not matched to a gene: 5. Germline loops: CDR1 KGHSH, CDR2 LQKENI. This CDR3 is built from 15 residues.

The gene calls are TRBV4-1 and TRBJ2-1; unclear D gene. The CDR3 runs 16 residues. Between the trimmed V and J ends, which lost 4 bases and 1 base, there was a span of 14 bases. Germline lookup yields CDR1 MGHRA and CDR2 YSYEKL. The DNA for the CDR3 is TGCGCCAGCAGCCCACCCCGAGAACTGTCCTACAATGAGCAGTTCTTC. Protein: CASSPPRELSYNEQFF.

CDR3 sequence reads: CAISASGDHEQYF. The CDR3, as DNA: TGTGCCATCAGTGCCTCAGGGGACCACGAGCAGTACTTC. The rearrangement uses TRBV10-3 and TRBJ2-7; D is possibly TRBD1 (6 bases). This CDR3 has 13 amino acids. Trimming cost V 4 bases and J 5 bases, with 12 bases left between them. CDR1 ENHRY and CDR2 SYGVKD come from the germline V gene.

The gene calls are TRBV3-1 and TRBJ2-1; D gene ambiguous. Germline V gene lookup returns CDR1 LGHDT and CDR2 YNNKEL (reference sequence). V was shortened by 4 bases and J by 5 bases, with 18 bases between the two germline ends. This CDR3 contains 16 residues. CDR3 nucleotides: TGTGCCAGCAGCCCTCGGATCTTTTCCCACAACAATGAGCAGTTCTTC. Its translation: CASSPRIFSHNNEQFF.

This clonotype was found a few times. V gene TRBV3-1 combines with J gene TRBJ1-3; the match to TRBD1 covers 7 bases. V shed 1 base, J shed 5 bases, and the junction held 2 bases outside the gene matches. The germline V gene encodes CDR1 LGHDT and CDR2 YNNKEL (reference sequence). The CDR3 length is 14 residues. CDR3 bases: TGTGCCAGCAGCCAAGGACAGGGTAGAAACACCATATATTTT. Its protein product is CASSQGQGRNTIYF.